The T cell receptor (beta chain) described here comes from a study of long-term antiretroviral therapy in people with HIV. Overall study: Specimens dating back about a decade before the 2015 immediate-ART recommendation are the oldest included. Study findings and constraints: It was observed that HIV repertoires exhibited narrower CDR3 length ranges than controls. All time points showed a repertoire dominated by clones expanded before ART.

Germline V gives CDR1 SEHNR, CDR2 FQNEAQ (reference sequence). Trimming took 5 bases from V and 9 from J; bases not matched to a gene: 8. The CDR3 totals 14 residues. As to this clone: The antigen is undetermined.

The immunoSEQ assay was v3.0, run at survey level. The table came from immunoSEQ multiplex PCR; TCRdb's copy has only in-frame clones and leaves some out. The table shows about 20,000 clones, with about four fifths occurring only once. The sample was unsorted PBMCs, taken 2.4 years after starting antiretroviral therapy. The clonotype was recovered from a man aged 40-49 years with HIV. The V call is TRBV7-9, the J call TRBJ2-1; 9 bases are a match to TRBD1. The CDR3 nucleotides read TGTGCCAGCAGCCCACAGGGGGCCCACAGTGAGCAGTTCTTC. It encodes CASSPQGAHSEQFF.